This record looks at one T cell receptor beta chain sequence and its context. CDR1 and CDR2 from the germline V gene are MNHEY and SVGAGI. V dropped 5 bases and J dropped 2 bases, with 14 bases sitting between them. The CDR3 runs to 15 residues. This table comes from immunoSEQ multiplex PCR, and its TCRdb copy is limited to in-frame clones, with some not included. The sample lists tens of thousands of clones, around 90% occurring once. These data originate in a study of T cell responses to AZD1222 COVID-19 vaccine. This sequence originates from an adult in good health. The V call is TRBV6-5, the J call TRBJ2-3; perhaps D is TRBD1 or TRBD2 (5 bases each). The sequencing here drew on peripheral blood, taken on day 0 of AZD1222 vaccination. The CDR3 protein is CASSLRSGHTDTQYF. CDR3 nucleotides: TGTGCCAGCAGTCTAAGGAGCGGACACACAGATACGCAGTATTTT.